The subject of this entry is one T cell receptor beta chain. Antigen: not known. Germline V lookup: CDR1 SGHDT, CDR2 YYEEEE. The CDR3 contains 14 residues. V was trimmed by 0 bases and J by 0 bases, leaving 6 bases between them. Regarding time point: pretreatment peripheral blood. These data originate in a study of PD-L1 blockade in urothelial cancer. Findings and caveats of the study: The study found that durable-benefit patients expanded tumor-associated blood clones more at 3 weeks.

TCRdb keeps only in-frame clones here, not all; method: immunoSEQ multiplex PCR. Here the sample spans more than 75,000 clones, less than 90% being singletons. This TCR derives from a man in his 60s with urothelial cancer. V gene TRBV5-6 combines with J gene TRBJ2-5; unclear D gene. The sample was PBMCs, taken around atezolizumab (anti-PD-L1) treatment. DNA for the CDR3: TGTGCCAGCAGCTTGGTTTCGGACCAAGAGACCCAGTACTTC. It is translated as CASSLVSDQETQYF.